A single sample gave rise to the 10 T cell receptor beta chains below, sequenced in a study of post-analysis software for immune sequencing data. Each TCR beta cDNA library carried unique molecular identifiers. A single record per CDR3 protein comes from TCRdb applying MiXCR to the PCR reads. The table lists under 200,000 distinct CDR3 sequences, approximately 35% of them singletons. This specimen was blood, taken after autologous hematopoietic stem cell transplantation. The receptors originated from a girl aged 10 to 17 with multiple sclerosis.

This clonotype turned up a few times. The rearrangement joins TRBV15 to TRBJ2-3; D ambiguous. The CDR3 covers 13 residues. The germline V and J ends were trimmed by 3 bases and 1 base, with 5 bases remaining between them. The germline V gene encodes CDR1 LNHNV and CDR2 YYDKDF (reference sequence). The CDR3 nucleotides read TGTGCCACCAGCAGGGACGGCACAGATACGCAGTATTTT. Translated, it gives CATSRDGTDTQYF.

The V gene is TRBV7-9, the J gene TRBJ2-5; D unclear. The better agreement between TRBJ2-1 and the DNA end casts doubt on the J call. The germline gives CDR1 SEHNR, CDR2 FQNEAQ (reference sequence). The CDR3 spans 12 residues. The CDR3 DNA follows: TGTGCCAGCAGCCCCCGGTTCGATGAGCAGTTCTTC. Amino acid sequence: CASSPRFDEQFF.

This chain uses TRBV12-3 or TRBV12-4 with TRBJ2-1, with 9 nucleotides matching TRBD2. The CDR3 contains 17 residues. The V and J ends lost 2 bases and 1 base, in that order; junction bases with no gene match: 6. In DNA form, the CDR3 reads TGTGCCAGCAGTTTAAGGCCTAGCGGGAAGTCCTACAATGAGCAGTTCTTC. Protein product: CASSLRPSGKSYNEQFF.

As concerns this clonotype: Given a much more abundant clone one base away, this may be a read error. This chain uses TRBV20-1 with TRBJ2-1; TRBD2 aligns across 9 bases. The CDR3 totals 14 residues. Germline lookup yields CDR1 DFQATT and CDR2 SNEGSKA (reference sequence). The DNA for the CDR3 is TGCAGTGCTGCCGGACTAGCGACCTACAATGGGCAGTTCTTC. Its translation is CSAAGLATYNGQFF.

The CDR3 loop is CASSQTLAGEQFF. The CDR3 DNA reads TGTGCCAGCAGCCAGACCCTAGCGGGAGAGCAGTTCTTC. J is TRBJ2-1 and V is TRBV14, with 9 bases matching TRBD2. V shed 3 bases and J 10 bases; nucleotides not matched to a gene: 4. Germline V gene lookup returns CDR1 SGHDN and CDR2 FVKESK. The length of the CDR3 is 13 residues.

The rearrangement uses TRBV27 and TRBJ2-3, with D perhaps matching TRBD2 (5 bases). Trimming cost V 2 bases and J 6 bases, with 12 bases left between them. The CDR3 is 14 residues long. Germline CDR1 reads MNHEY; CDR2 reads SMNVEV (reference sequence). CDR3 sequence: CASSLASPADTQYF. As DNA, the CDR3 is TGTGCCAGCAGTTTAGCTAGCCCGGCGGATACGCAGTATTTT.

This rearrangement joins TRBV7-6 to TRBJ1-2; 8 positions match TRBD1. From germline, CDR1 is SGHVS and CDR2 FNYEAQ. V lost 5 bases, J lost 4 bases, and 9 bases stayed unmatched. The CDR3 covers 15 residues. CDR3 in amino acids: CASSPTGGVGYGYTF. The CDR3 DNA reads TGTGCCAGCAGCCCCACAGGGGGTGTAGGCTATGGCTACACCTTC.

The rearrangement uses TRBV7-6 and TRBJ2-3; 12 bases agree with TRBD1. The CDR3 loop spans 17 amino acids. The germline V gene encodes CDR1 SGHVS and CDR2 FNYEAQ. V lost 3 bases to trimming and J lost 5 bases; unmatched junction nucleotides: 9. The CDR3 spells CASSFRTGTGGLDTQYF. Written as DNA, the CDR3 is TGTGCCAGCAGCTTCCGGACCGGGACAGGGGGCTTAGATACGCAGTATTTT.

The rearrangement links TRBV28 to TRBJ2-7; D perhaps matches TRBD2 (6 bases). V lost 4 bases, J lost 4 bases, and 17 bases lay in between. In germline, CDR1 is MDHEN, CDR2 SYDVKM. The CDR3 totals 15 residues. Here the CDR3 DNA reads TGTGCCAGCAGTTGGGCGGGGCATGATGGGTACGAGCAGTACTTC. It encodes CASSWAGHDGYEQYF. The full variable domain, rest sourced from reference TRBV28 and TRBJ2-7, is DVKVTQSSRYLVKRTGEKVFLECVQDMDHENMFWYRQDPGLGLRLIYFSYDVKMKEKGDIPEGYSVSREKKERFSLILESASTNQTSMYLCASSWAGHDGYEQYFGPGTRLTVT.

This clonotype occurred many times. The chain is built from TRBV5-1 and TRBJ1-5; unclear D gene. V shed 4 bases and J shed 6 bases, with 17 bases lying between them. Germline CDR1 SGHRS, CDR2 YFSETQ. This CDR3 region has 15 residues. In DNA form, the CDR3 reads TGCGCCAGCAGCAAGGACGGCCACCAAAGTCAGCCCCAGCATTTT. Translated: CASSKDGHQSQPQHF.